Shown below are 32 T cell receptor beta chains from a single sample sequenced in a study of read filtering for tumor transcriptome and immune sequencing. This library used roughly 400 ng RNA and molecular barcoded adaptors spanning alpha/delta and beta/gamma chains. TCRdb processed the reads anew with MiXCR; each CDR3 protein has one entry. The sample includes around 140,000 distinct CDR3 sequences, around 14% of them seen just once. Input material: a population of CD138-negative cells sorted from bone marrow. The origin of the receptors is a donor over 35 with multiple myeloma.

This clonotype was picked up a small number of times. The genes are TRBV12-3 or TRBV12-4 and TRBJ1-5; 11 nucleotides agree with TRBD1. V was clipped by 5 bases and J by 7 bases; unmatched bases: 4. The CDR3 is made up of 14 amino acids. CDR3 loop: CASSRTGGAQPQHF. The CDR3 region has the DNA TGTGCCAGCAGTAGGACAGGGGGCGCGCAGCCCCAGCATTTT.

This clonotype was recorded many times. The chain carries TRBV20-1 and TRBJ2-1; D may be TRBD1 (5 bases). The CDR3 totals 12 residues. Germline V gives CDR1 DFQATT, CDR2 SNEGSKA (reference sequence). Between the trimmed V and J ends, which lost 0 bases and 12 bases, there was a span of 12 bases. The CDR3 nucleotides read TGCAGTGCTAGAGAGTCAGGGTCGTGGCAGTTCTTC. Amino acid sequence: CSARESGSWQFF.

A few counts support this clonotype. This CDR3 is CASSYSRDRPSEQYF. The CDR3 bases are TGTGCCAGCAGTTACTCCCGGGACAGACCCTCCGAGCAGTACTTC. The V gene is TRBV6-2 or TRBV6-3, the J gene TRBJ2-7, with TRBD1 identical over 7 bases. This CDR3 region has 15 residues. Germline V lookup: CDR1 MNHEY, CDR2 SVGEGT. After removal of 0 bases from V and 6 bases from J, the junction contained 8 bases not matched to a gene.

With regard to this clonotype: A single base separates this from a much larger clone, so it may be a read error. The CDR3 ends on some other residue instead of the conserved phenylalanine or tryptophan, so this is likely a read error. The V and J genes are TRBV6-2 or TRBV6-3 and TRBJ2-7; D possibly corresponds to TRBD2 (5 bases). Trimming shortened V by 4 bases and J by 3 bases, and 13 bases separated the two germline ends. Germline V gene sequence: CDR1 MNHEY, CDR2 SVGEGT. This CDR3 comprises 14 residues. CDR3 in amino acids: CASSSGSVDYEQYY. The CDR3 nucleotides read TGTGCCAGCAGTTCGGGATCGGTGGACTACGAGCAGTACTAC.

The sample holds many counts of this clonotype. This chain connects TRBV7-2 to TRBJ2-5, with TRBD1 as a possible D gene (5 bases). Germline CDR1 and CDR2: SGHTA and FQGNSA. Trimming took 2 bases from V and 2 from J, leaving 9 bases between them. The CDR3 sequence is 14 residues long. The CDR3 sequence is CASSLNGAQETQYF. The CDR3 DNA is TGTGCCAGCAGCTTAAATGGGGCTCAAGAGACCCAGTACTTC.

This clonotype has a count of ten or more. The chain links TRBV11-3 to TRBJ2-3; TRBD2 is a possible D gene (6 bases). With 5 bases removed from V and 5 bases from J, the gap between germline ends came to 11 bases. Germline CDR1 and CDR2: SGHNT and YENEEA. The CDR3 is made up of 13 amino acids. The CDR3 region has the DNA TGTGCCAGCAGCCCTTATAGCGGAGATACGCAGTATTTT. Encoded protein: CASSPYSGDTQYF.

This clonotype was seen repeatedly, ten times or more. V and J are TRBV20-1 and TRBJ2-5, with D possibly TRBD2 on 6 matching bases. V lost 0 bases, J lost 5 bases, and 16 bases lay in between. This CDR3 is built from 15 residues. From germline, CDR1 is DFQATT and CDR2 SNEGSKA (reference sequence). The CDR3 DNA follows: TGCAGTGCTAGAGATGGAGCGGAGGGTGCGGAGACCCAGTACTTC. It specifies CSARDGAEGAETQYF.

This clonotype was found a few times. The chain uses TRBV4-3 and TRBJ1-3; D ambiguous. CDR1 is LGHNA and CDR2 is YSLEER in the germline V gene. The length of the CDR3 is 15 residues. V gave up 0 bases and J gave up 0 bases, with 6 bases separating them. The CDR3 sequence is CASSQEGLSGNTIYF. The CDR3 DNA reads TGCGCCAGCAGCCAAGAGGGCCTCTCTGGAAACACCATATATTTT.

Of note for this clonotype: Here the CDR3 omits its conserved ending phenylalanine or tryptophan, so a read error is the likely source. The chain joins TRBV11-2 to TRBJ2-3; TRBD1 matches 11 bases. CDR1 is SGHAT and CDR2 is FQNNGV in the germline V gene. This CDR3 is 17 amino acids long. V shed 4 bases, J shed 6 bases, and the junction held 12 bases outside the gene matches. In DNA, the CDR3 is TGTGCCAGCAGCTCTATCCCGGACAGGGGGCATCAGGATACGCAGTATTCT. Translating it yields CASSSIPDRGHQDTQYS.

This clonotype was detected only a few times. The V and J genes are TRBV12-3 or TRBV12-4 and TRBJ1-3, with TRBD1 matching 8 bases. The CDR3 extends over 18 amino acids. J lost 5 bases, V lost 3 bases, and 15 bases had no gene match. The CDR3 reads CASSFGQGERGIRNTIYF. The DNA for the CDR3 is TGTGCCAGCAGTTTTGGACAGGGTGAGAGAGGAATACGAAACACCATATATTTT.

This clonotype came up many times. The V and J genes are TRBV11-3 and TRBJ2-1; 13 positions match TRBD2. The junction had 4 bases not matched to a gene; V was cut back by 8 bases and J by 3 bases. Germline V gene lookup returns CDR1 SGHNT and CDR2 YENEEA. The CDR3 has 15 residues. CDR3: CASGRTSGSYNEQFF. Here the CDR3 DNA reads TGTGCCAGCGGCCGGACTAGCGGGAGCTACAATGAGCAGTTCTTC.

The sample holds many counts of this clonotype. The CDR3 protein is CASRAANIQYF. The CDR3 DNA follows: TGTGCCAGTAGGGCGGCAAACATTCAGTACTTC. The rearrangement links TRBV19 to TRBJ2-4; D not resolved. CDR1 and CDR2 (germline): LNHDA, SQIVND (reference sequence). This CDR3 is built from 11 residues. Trimming cost V 6 bases and J 6 bases, with 6 bases left between them.

The V gene is TRBV10-2, the J gene TRBJ2-7; D gene unclear. Trimming left V 7 bases short and J 3 bases short, with 10 bases between. The CDR3 has 12 amino acids. The germline V gene has CDR1 WSHSY and CDR2 SAAADI. The CDR3: CASMGNLYEQYF. CDR3 sequence (DNA): TGCGCCAGCATGGGCAACCTCTACGAGCAGTACTTC.

This clonotype came up many times. V usage is TRBV10-2 and J usage is TRBJ2-1; D is ambiguous. The CDR3 is made up of 12 amino acids. Germline CDR1 and CDR2: WSHSY and SAAADI. Deletions cut 6 bases from V and 4 bases from J, with 7 bases between. In DNA, the CDR3 is TGCGCCAGCAGGAAACTGTACAATGAGCAGTTCTTC. Translated: CASRKLYNEQFF.

In this sample, this clonotype turned up many times. The chain employs TRBV20-1 and TRBJ2-1; the D gene is possibly TRBD1 (6 bases). CDR3 length equals 14 residues. Germline V gene sequence: CDR1 DFQATT, CDR2 SNEGSKA (reference sequence). V was clipped by 2 bases and J by 3 bases, with 11 bases between them. CDR3 DNA: TGCAGTGCTAGACCGGGACAAAGCTACAATGAGCAGTTCTTC. Protein: CSARPGQSYNEQFF.

This clonotype was observed many times. This chain joins TRBV7-2 and TRBJ2-1, with TRBD2 identical over 7 bases. CDR3 size: 15 residues. Trimming cost V 1 base and J 6 bases; bases outside gene matches: 6. Germline CDR1 reads SGHTA; CDR2 reads FQGNSA. Here the CDR3 DNA reads TGTGCCAGCAGCTTAGGTGGGGGGGGGGGCAATGAGCAGTTCTTC. The encoded protein is CASSLGGGGGNEQFF. Based on the CDR3 plus reference TRBV7-2 and TRBJ2-1, the full variable domain is GAGVSQSPSNKVTEKGKDVELRCDPISGHTALYWYRQSLGQGLEFLIYFQGNSAPDKSGLPSDRFSAERTGGSVSTLTIQRTQQEDSAVYLCASSLGGGGGNEQFFGPGTRLTVL.

Concerning this clonotype: One end of the junction fails to match germline, which may point to a read error. The chain has TRBV14 and TRBJ1-2, with unresolved D. The CDR3 sequence is 13 residues long. From germline, CDR1 is SGHDN and CDR2 FVKESK. CDR3 sequence: CACSQGIGGGYTF. The CDR3 nucleotides are TGTGCCTGCAGCCAAGGGATTGGCGGTGGCTACACCTTC.

The CDR3 DNA sequence: TGTGCCAGCAGCTCGATGGACAGGGGGCTTGGAAACACCATATATTTT. This encodes CASSSMDRGLGNTIYF. The chain has TRBV11-3 and TRBJ1-3, with 11 bases aligning to TRBD1. The germline gives CDR1 SGHNT, CDR2 YENEEA. There are 16 residues in the CDR3. With V trimmed by 4 bases and J by 3 bases, 5 bases remained unmatched.

This clonotype was counted many times. This chain connects TRBV7-2 to TRBJ2-1; D perhaps matches TRBD2 (7 bases). The CDR3 has 16 residues. Trimming shortened V by 6 bases and J by 6 bases, and 21 bases separated the two germline ends. Germline V gene lookup returns CDR1 SGHTA and CDR2 FQGNSA. The CDR3 loop is CASRPPLGRGFNEQFF. CDR3 bases: TGTGCCAGCAGGCCCCCACTGGGGAGGGGGTTCAATGAGCAGTTCTTC. The full variable domain, rest sourced from reference TRBV7-2 and TRBJ2-1, is GAGVSQSPSNKVTEKGKDVELRCDPISGHTALYWYRQSLGQGLEFLIYFQGNSAPDKSGLPSDRFSAERTGGSVSTLTIQRTQQEDSAVYLCASRPPLGRGFNEQFFGPGTRLTVL.

This clonotype was seen at least ten times. The rearrangement uses TRBV20-1 and TRBJ2-7; possible D gene TRBD1, 6 bases. This CDR3 comprises 13 residues. The germline V gene has CDR1 DFQATT and CDR2 SNEGSKA (reference sequence). V lost 7 bases and J 0 bases, leaving 13 bases between the germline ends. The CDR3 spells CSVYGDTSYEQYF. The CDR3 DNA reads TGCAGTGTCTATGGGGACACCTCCTACGAGCAGTACTTC.

This clonotype showed up many times. The rearrangement uses TRBV20-1 and TRBJ2-2; 9 bases match TRBD2. This CDR3 spans 17 amino acids. Germline trimming cut 0 bases from V and 7 bases from J; bases unmatched to any gene: 12. In germline, CDR1 is DFQATT, CDR2 SNEGSKA (reference sequence). The CDR3 sequence: CSARDLAGRWSDGELFF. CDR3 nucleotides: TGCAGTGCTAGAGATCTAGCGGGAAGATGGAGTGACGGGGAGCTGTTTTTT.

This clonotype was recorded many times. The chain joins TRBV6-1 to TRBJ2-7; TRBD1 agrees at 7 bases. V was pared by 2 bases and J by 2 bases, with 3 bases of the junction left unmatched. The germline V gene has CDR1 MNHNS and CDR2 SASEGT. The CDR3 extends over 14 amino acids. CDR3 sequence reads: CASSELGQTYEQYF. The CDR3 coding sequence is TGTGCCAGCAGTGAACTGGGACAGACCTACGAGCAGTACTTC.

This clonotype was picked up many times. One junction end disagrees with the germline gene, perhaps due to a read error. The rearrangement links TRBV20-1 to TRBJ2-1, with TRBD2 matching 14 bases. This CDR3 is built from 15 residues. CDR1 and CDR2 (germline): DFQATT, SNEGSKA (reference sequence). DNA of the CDR3: TGCAGTGCCAGAGGGGGGACTAGCGGGAGCAATGAGCAGTTCTTC. It codes for CSARGGTSGSNEQFF.

In this sample, this clonotype turned up many times. The chain combines TRBV7-9 with TRBJ1-1; the D gene is possibly TRBD1 (6 bases). Trimming pared 1 base from V and 0 bases from J, leaving 12 bases between. In germline, CDR1 is SEHNR, CDR2 FQNEAQ (reference sequence). This CDR3 has 16 amino acids. As DNA, the CDR3 is TGTGCCAGCAGCTTAGGAAATCAGGGGATGAACACTGAAGCTTTCTTT. It yields the protein CASSLGNQGMNTEAFF. Full variable domain (outside the CDR3, taken from reference TRBV7-9 and TRBJ1-1): DTGVSQNPRHKITKRGQNVTFRCDPISEHNRLYWYRQTLGQGPEFLTYFQNEAQLEKSRLLSDRFSAERPKGSFSTLEIQRTEQGDSAMYLCASSLGNQGMNTEAFFGQGTRLTVV.

This clonotype was observed at least ten times. This sequence joins TRBV5-1 and TRBJ2-1, with D perhaps TRBD1 (5 bases). Germline CDR1 is SGHRS and CDR2 is YFSETQ. The CDR3 contains 14 residues. With 0 bases removed from V and 7 bases from J, the gap between germline ends came to 11 bases. CDR3 amino acids: CASSLAAGKNEQFF. In DNA form, the CDR3 reads TGCGCCAGCAGCTTGGCGGCAGGGAAGAATGAGCAGTTCTTC.

This clonotype came up many times. The chain uses TRBV30 and TRBJ2-2, with 7 bases lining up with TRBD1. The CDR3 is 14 amino acids. The V segment lost 0 bases and the J segment 2 bases; nucleotides outside the gene matches: 0. From germline, CDR1 is GTSNPN and CDR2 SVGIG (reference sequence). This CDR3 reads CAWSVGGNTGELFF. In DNA form, the CDR3 reads TGTGCCTGGAGTGTAGGGGGCAACACCGGGGAGCTGTTTTTT.

This clonotype was recorded at least ten times. V is TRBV4-1 and J is TRBJ2-3; 8 bases align to TRBD1. V shed 3 bases and J 3 bases; nucleotides not matched to a gene: 8. CDR3 length equals 16 residues. Germline CDR1 MGHRA, CDR2 YSYEKL. CDR3 coding DNA: TGCGCCAGCAGCCACCTAGGACAGGGTGAGACAGATACGCAGTATTTT. Protein: CASSHLGQGETDTQYF.

Ten or more counts support this clonotype. CDR3 DNA sequence: TGTGCCAGCAGTTTCGGGAGTGCCAATGAGCAGTTCTTC. It is translated as CASSFGSANEQFF. The rearrangement joins TRBV27 to TRBJ2-1, with a tentative D call TRBD2 (6 bases). V was shortened by 3 bases and J by 6 bases, with 9 bases between the two germline ends. This CDR3 comprises 13 residues. Germline CDR1 is MNHEY and CDR2 is SMNVEV (reference sequence).

This clonotype was counted at least ten times. The chain joins TRBV7-2 to TRBJ2-7; TRBD2 agrees at 10 bases. Germline CDR1 reads SGHTA; CDR2 reads FQGNSA. The V segment lost 5 bases and the J segment 5 bases; nucleotides outside the gene matches: 9. The CDR3 is 15 amino acids. As DNA, the CDR3 is TGTGCCAGCAGCCGAAGCGGGCTAGCGGGAGACGAGCAGTACTTC. The encoded protein is CASSRSGLAGDEQYF.

This clonotype has ten or more counts. The gene calls are TRBV18 and TRBJ1-5; maybe TRBD1 (5 bases). This CDR3 is built from 18 residues. Germline lookup yields CDR1 KGHSH and CDR2 LQKENI. With 1 base removed from V and 6 bases from J, the gap between germline ends came to 22 bases. In DNA form, the CDR3 reads TGTGCCAGCTCACCACAGGACCTGGTCGTGACCGGGGGTCAGCCCCAGCATTTT. Encoded protein: CASSPQDLVVTGGQPQHF.

With respect to this clonotype: This may be a read error, as it is one base from a much larger clone. V gene TRBV5-1 combines with J gene TRBJ1-1, with D perhaps TRBD1 (6 bases). CDR3 length: 16 residues. Germline V CDR1 and CDR2: SGHRS, YFSETQ. V was cut by 1 base and J by 0 bases, with 13 bases left in between. Here the CDR3 DNA reads TGCGCCAGCAGCTTGAACGGGGGGCTCATGAACACTGAAGCTTTCTTT. This encodes CASSLNGGLMNTEAFF.

This clonotype came up a few times. Since a much larger clone is just one base distant, this may be a read error. Because it lacks the conserved phenylalanine or tryptophan at the end, this CDR3 is likely a read error. The rearrangement links TRBV7-2 to TRBJ2-7; no clear D. V was pared by 5 bases and J by 0 bases, with 11 bases between. The CDR3 consists of 14 residues. CDR1 and CDR2 (germline): SGHTA, FQGNSA. The CDR3 here is CASSPRGSSYEQYL. In DNA, the CDR3 is TGTGCCAGCAGCCCCCGTGGTAGCTCCTACGAGCAGTACCTC.